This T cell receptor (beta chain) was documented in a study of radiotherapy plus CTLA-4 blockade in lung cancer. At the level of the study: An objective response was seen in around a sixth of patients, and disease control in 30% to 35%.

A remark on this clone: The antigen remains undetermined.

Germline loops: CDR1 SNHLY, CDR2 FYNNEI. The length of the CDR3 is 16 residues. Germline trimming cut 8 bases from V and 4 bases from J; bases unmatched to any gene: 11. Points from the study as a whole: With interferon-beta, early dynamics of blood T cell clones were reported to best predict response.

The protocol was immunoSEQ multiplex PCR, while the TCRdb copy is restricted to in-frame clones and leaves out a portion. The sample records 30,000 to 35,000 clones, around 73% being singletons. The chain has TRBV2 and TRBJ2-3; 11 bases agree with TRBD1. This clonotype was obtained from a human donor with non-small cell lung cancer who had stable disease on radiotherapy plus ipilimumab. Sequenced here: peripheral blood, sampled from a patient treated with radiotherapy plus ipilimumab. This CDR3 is CASERGQGGLADTQYF. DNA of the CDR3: TGTGCCAGCGAACGGGGACAGGGGGGTTTGGCAGATACGCAGTATTTT.